This T cell receptor beta chain was documented in a study of CD8 T cells in Susac syndrome. V was cut by 2 bases and J by 5 bases, with 16 bases left in between. Germline assignment: CDR1 SGHAT and CDR2 FQNNGV. CDR3 length equals 16 residues. Reverse transcription used about 0.5 to 1 ug RNA and random hexamers. TCRdb recomputed calls from the immunoSEQ multiplex PCR reads with MiXCR, one row per CDR3 protein. Of 330,000 or so distinct CDR3 sequences listed, roughly 85% are singletons. The J gene is TRBJ2-1, the V gene TRBV11-2; D perhaps matches TRBD2 (6 bases). What was sequenced was CD8+ T cells from PBMCs. The TCR sequence derives from a human donor with multiple sclerosis. The CDR3 DNA reads as TGTGCCAGCAGCTTAAGTGGAGGGGCCTCTGACAATGAGCAGTTCTTC. It is translated as CASSLSGGASDNEQFF.